These 9 T cell receptor beta chains came from one sample sequenced in a study of read filtering for tumor transcriptome and immune sequencing. From 300 to 400 ng of RNA, a library with molecular barcoded alpha/delta and beta/gamma adaptors was made. TCRdb reprocessed the reads with MiXCR, giving one entry per CDR3 protein. The table has approximately 90,000 distinct CDR3 sequences, under 25% seen once; the top ten hold approximately 10%. The sample taken for sequencing was a population of CD138-negative cells sorted from bone marrow. Receptors were obtained from a donor aged 40 or older with multiple myeloma.

There are a few counts of this clonotype. This chain connects TRBV9 to TRBJ2-7; D might be TRBD2 (6 bases). V lost 3 bases, J lost 6 bases, and 16 bases lay in between. CDR3 size: 14 residues. Germline loops: CDR1 SGDLS, CDR2 YYNGEE. CDR3 in amino acids: CASSEGGGGIEQYF. The CDR3 nucleotides are TGTGCCAGCAGCGAGGGAGGTGGAGGGATCGAGCAGTACTTC.

As for this clonotype: A read error may explain this, as a much larger clone is one base away. This rearrangement joins TRBV3-1 to TRBJ2-2; TRBD2 agrees at 8 bases. This CDR3 spans 16 amino acids. Germline values: CDR1 LGHDT, CDR2 YNNKEL (reference sequence). The CDR3 spells CASSQDRTSYTGELLF. Here the CDR3 DNA reads TGTGCCAGCAGCCAAGATCGGACTAGCTACACCGGGGAGCTGCTTTTT.

This chain uses TRBV5-1 with TRBJ2-5; no firm D call. The CDR3 has 13 residues. The V and J ends lost 2 bases and 2 bases respectively, with 7 bases between them. Germline CDR1 SGHRS, CDR2 YFSETQ. The CDR3 nucleotides are TGCGCCAGCAGCTTAAACAGTCAAGAGACCCAGTACTTC. This codes for CASSLNSQETQYF.

Only a few counts were recorded for this clonotype. The CDR3 protein is CASSQATGRQPQHF. The CDR3, as DNA: TGTGCCAGCAGCCAAGCAACAGGTCGCCAGCCCCAGCATTTT. The rearrangement links TRBV3-1 to TRBJ1-5; D is perhaps TRBD1 (5 bases). CDR3 size: 14 residues. The germline V and J ends were trimmed by 1 base and 7 bases, with 11 bases remaining between them. Germline V gene lookup returns CDR1 LGHDT and CDR2 YNNKEL (reference sequence).

This clonotype was found many times. The genes are TRBV5-1 and TRBJ2-4, with unresolved D. Between the trimmed V and J ends, which lost 5 bases and 9 bases, there was a span of 24 bases. Germline lookup yields CDR1 SGHRS and CDR2 YFSETQ. The CDR3 totals 16 residues. The chain's CDR3 is CASSSEAGTVTGIQYF. DNA for the CDR3: TGCGCCAGCAGTTCGGAAGCAGGCACTGTTACGGGCATTCAGTACTTC.

A word on this clonotype: This may arise from a read error, as a much more abundant clone is one base away. The chain carries TRBV20-1 and TRBJ2-7, with 7 bases fitting TRBD1. The CDR3 runs to 14 residues. Trimming removed 3 bases from V and 3 bases from J; junction bases left unmatched: 8. The germline V gene has CDR1 DFQATT and CDR2 SNEGSKA (reference sequence). This chain's CDR3 is CSASRQGVIYEQYF. The CDR3, as DNA: TGCAGTGCTAGTAGGCAGGGGGTTATCTACGAGCAGTACTTC.

Note on this clonotype: This could be a read error, since a much larger clone is one nucleotide away. The chain employs TRBV20-1 and TRBJ1-1, with a weak D call TRBD1 (5 bases). Germline values: CDR1 DFQATT, CDR2 SNEGSKA (reference sequence). Trimming took 0 bases from V and 5 from J, leaving 16 bases between them. CDR3 length: 15 amino acids. In DNA, the CDR3 is TGCAGTGCTAGAGATCCCTCAGGGATGGCGACTGAAGCTTTCTTT. Translated: CSARDPSGMATEAFF.

With respect to this clonotype: This may come from a read error, since a much larger clone is one base off. This chain connects TRBV6-5 to TRBJ2-7; possibly TRBD1 or TRBD2 for D (5 bases each). Germline CDR1 and CDR2: MNHEY and SVGAGI. The CDR3 is 14 amino acids. The CDR3 loop is CASSGTLGAYEPYF. The CDR3 DNA sequence: TGTGCCAGCAGCGGGACGCTTGGAGCCTACGAGCCGTACTTC.

This clonotype showed up just a few times. A much larger clone is a single base away; this may be a read error. V and J are TRBV5-5 and TRBJ1-4, with D perhaps TRBD1 (6 bases). CDR3 length: 14 residues. Germline V gene data show CDR1 as SGHKS and CDR2 as YYEKEE (reference sequence). CDR3 sequence reads: CASSLTGSPENLFF. CDR3 coding DNA: TGTGCCAGCAGCTTAACAGGGTCCCCTGAAAATCTGTTTTTT.